This TCR beta chain was identified in a study of T cell responses to AZD1222 COVID-19 vaccine. CDR3 length: 16 amino acids. Germline-derived CDR1 and CDR2 are LGHDT and YNNKEL (reference sequence). V lost 1 base and J lost 9; bases outside the gene matches: 8. The protocol was immunoSEQ multiplex PCR, while the TCRdb copy is restricted to in-frame clones and leaves out a portion. The table has about 110,000 clones, roughly 86% seen once; the top ten hold roughly 4.5%. Details on this clone: No antigen is known for it.

Study conclusions and caveats: Clonal diversity may have been underestimated, and the donors were mostly white British, with more females than males. Repertoire sampling happened only post peak T cell response.

This clonotype originated in an adult who received the AZD1222 COVID-19 vaccine. This material consisted of peripheral blood, taken 28 days after the second AZD1222 dose. V is TRBV3-1 (or the pseudogene TRBV3-2) and J is TRBJ2-2, with 10 bases that match TRBD2. The CDR3 coding sequence is TGTGCCAGCAGCCAAGCCTTTACTAGCGGGGTCTGGGAGCTGTTTTTT. Protein sequence: CASSQAFTSGVWELFF.